This TCR beta chain was sequenced for a study of shared clonotypes between healthy human individuals. V shed 0 bases and J 0 bases; nucleotides not matched to a gene: 3. Germline CDR1 GTSNPN, CDR2 SVGIG (reference sequence). This CDR3 comprises 16 residues. Using immunoSEQ multiplex PCR, the repertoire was profiled, and TCRdb retains in-frame clones only, with some absent. The sample lists some 2.4 million clones; 80% to 95% were seen once. Sequencing was carried out using naive CD4+ T cells from PBMCs. The subset is: CD45RA+ positively selected. The clonotype originates from a man younger than 35 in good health. Some clones in this sample may be carry-over from other donors' samples. The V gene is TRBV30, the J gene TRBJ2-1; 9 positions agree with TRBD2. CDR3 loop: CAWSVFSGSSYNEQFF. The DNA of the CDR3 is TGTGCCTGGAGTGTCTTTAGCGGGAGCTCCTACAATGAGCAGTTCTTC.